Listed here are 27 T cell receptor beta chains from one sample, sequenced in a study of molecular identifiers for immune sequencing clone quantification. From the PCR reads, TCRdb called clonotypes with MiXCR, one entry per CDR3 protein. The sample carries 65,000 to 70,000 distinct CDR3 sequences, over 15% recorded once. Sequences were obtained from naive CD8+ T cells from blood, with Jurkat cell RNA spiked in. Subset reported: FACS-sorted CD8+CD4-CCR7+CD45RA+ naive T cells. These receptors were obtained from a human donor in good health. Some libraries in this study had Jurkat cell RNA spiked in.

This clonotype was seen only once. Given a much more abundant clone one base away, this may be a read error. The chain has TRBV7-8 and TRBJ2-2; tentatively, D is TRBD2 (6 bases). This CDR3 is 15 amino acids long. Germline CDR1 reads SGHVS; CDR2 reads FQNEAQ. Deletions cut 3 bases from V and 6 bases from J, with 14 bases between. The CDR3 loop reads CASSFFAGQAGELFF. Written as DNA, the CDR3 is TGTGCCAGCAGCTTCTTTGCGGGGCAAGCCGGGGAGCTGTTTTTT.

This clonotype was recorded many times. The rearrangement uses TRBV7-2 and TRBJ1-2; the D gene is possibly TRBD1 (6 bases). The CDR3 consists of 16 residues. Trimming cost V 2 bases and J 4 bases, with 17 bases left between them. In germline, CDR1 is SGHTA, CDR2 FQGNSA. The DNA of the CDR3 is TGTGCCAGCAGCTTACCTCCCGGACAGAATAGCTATGGCTACACCTTC. It yields the protein CASSLPPGQNSYGYTF.

By frequency in the sample, this clonotype is medium-sized. V usage is TRBV7-2 and J usage is TRBJ2-3, with 8 positions matching TRBD1. The V and J ends lost 5 bases and 3 bases, in that order; junction bases with no gene match: 13. Germline CDR1 reads SGHTA; CDR2 reads FQGNSA. The CDR3 totals 17 residues. The CDR3 sequence: CASSIPRTGSMTDTQYF. In DNA, the CDR3 is TGTGCCAGCAGCATCCCACGGACAGGGAGTATGACAGATACGCAGTATTTT. The whole variable domain, filled in from reference TRBV7-2 and TRBJ2-3, reads GAGVSQSPSNKVTEKGKDVELRCDPISGHTALYWYRQSLGQGLEFLIYFQGNSAPDKSGLPSDRFSAERTGGSVSTLTIQRTQQEDSAVYLCASSIPRTGSMTDTQYFGPGTRLTVL.

This clonotype showed up just a few times. The CDR3 here is CASSRTGTLFYEQYF. The DNA of the CDR3 is TGTGCCAGCAGCCGAACCGGGACACTATTCTACGAGCAGTACTTC. The chain combines TRBV14 with TRBJ2-7; possible D gene TRBD1, 6 bases. This CDR3 has 15 amino acids. Germline CDR1 is SGHDN and CDR2 is FVKESK. V lost 4 bases, J lost 3 bases, and 16 bases lay in between.

The chain carries TRBV5-6 and TRBJ2-7; D is perhaps TRBD1 or TRBD2 (5 bases each). Trimming cost V 1 base and J 5 bases, with 13 bases left between them. The CDR3 loop spans 14 amino acids. Germline V gene data show CDR1 as SGHDT and CDR2 as YYEEEE. This chain's CDR3 is CASSLLGELNEQYF. In DNA form, the CDR3 reads TGTGCCAGCAGCTTGCTAGGGGAGTTGAACGAGCAGTACTTC.

This chain joins TRBV7-9 and TRBJ2-1; D is possibly TRBD2 (6 bases). Germline CDR1 is SEHNR and CDR2 is FQNEAQ (reference sequence). V was cut by 5 bases and J by 4 bases, with 15 bases left in between. The CDR3 contains 15 residues. In nucleotides, the CDR3 is TGTGCCAGCAGCGCGACCGGGACTCCTTACAATGAGCAGTTCTTC. As protein: CASSATGTPYNEQFF.

This clonotype was detected only a few times. This sequence joins TRBV4-1 and TRBJ2-7; D remains ambiguous. V was shortened by 4 bases and J by 0 bases, with 7 bases between the two germline ends. Per germline, CDR1 MGHRA and CDR2 YSYEKL. CDR3 length equals 13 residues. For the CDR3, the DNA is TGCGCCAGCAGCCGACGCGACTCCTACGAGCAGTACTTC. Residues: CASSRRDSYEQYF.

This clonotype was seen at least ten times. V usage is TRBV5-1 and J usage is TRBJ1-1; D is ambiguous. Germline V gene lookup returns CDR1 SGHRS and CDR2 YFSETQ. Trimming stripped 0 bases from V and 6 bases from J, with 6 bases between. This CDR3 region has 12 residues. The CDR3, as DNA: TGCGCCAGCAGCTTGGGCTCGTCTGAAGCTTTCTTT. Amino acid sequence: CASSLGSSEAFF.

The V gene is TRBV3-1, the J gene TRBJ2-1, with TRBD2 matching over 10 bases. The CDR3 covers 15 residues. Germline CDR1 and CDR2: LGHDT and YNNKEL (reference sequence). The junction had 8 bases not matched to a gene; V was cut back by 8 bases and J by 4 bases. The CDR3 region is CASAKKAGGYNEQFF. CDR3 coding DNA: TGTGCCAGCGCCAAGAAAGCGGGAGGGTACAATGAGCAGTTCTTC.

The table lists this clonotype with a few counts. A much larger clone differs by one base, so this may be a read error. The V call is TRBV5-3, the J call TRBJ2-2; 8 nucleotides agree with TRBD2. TRBV5-3 is marked as an open reading frame, function uncertain. The CDR3 contains 14 residues. J was trimmed by 6 bases and V by 8 bases; bases with no gene match: 9. CDR3 in DNA: TGTGCCAGCAGTCCCGTCGGGGGGGCCGGGGAGCTGTTTTTT. This translates into CASSPVGGAGELFF.

This clonotype was seen at least ten times. This rearrangement joins TRBV27 to TRBJ2-2; D gene ambiguous. The germline V and J ends were trimmed by 6 bases and 3 bases, with 5 bases remaining between them. The CDR3 runs to 12 residues. Germline lookup yields CDR1 MNHEY and CDR2 SMNVEV (reference sequence). CDR3 protein: CASSWDTGELFF. The CDR3 nucleotides read TGTGCCAGCAGCTGGGACACCGGGGAGCTGTTTTTT.

This clonotype was seen ten or more times. The genes are TRBV7-4 and TRBJ1-1, with unresolved D. CDR1 is SGHVT, CDR2 SQSDAQ, per germline. V was trimmed by 1 base and J by 10 bases, leaving 19 bases between them. The CDR3 is 15 residues long. This CDR3 is CASSLVWDCRVRAFF. CDR3 DNA sequence: TGTGCCAGCAGCTTAGTCTGGGATTGTAGGGTTCGAGCTTTCTTT.

With respect to this clonotype: This may stem from a read error, because a much larger clone lies one nucleotide away. The V and J genes are TRBV7-8 and TRBJ1-2; 8 bases map to TRBD1. There are 14 residues in the CDR3. CDR1 is SGHVS, CDR2 FQNEAQ, per germline. The CDR3 reads CASRKGAGGFGYAF. The CDR3 DNA reads as TGTGCCAGTAGAAAGGGGGCAGGGGGCTTTGGCTACGCCTTC.

This clonotype was observed a handful of times. The V call is TRBV30, the J call TRBJ2-5; 9 bases line up with TRBD1. The length of the CDR3 is 14 residues. Unmatched junction bases numbered 5, after V lost 4 bases and J lost 2 bases. Germline CDR1 is GTSNPN and CDR2 is SVGIG (reference sequence). CDR3 nucleotide sequence: TGTGCCTGGAATACCGGGACAGGGCAAGAGACCCAGTACTTC. This codes for CAWNTGTGQETQYF.

This clonotype was detected ten times or more. This sequence joins TRBV4-1 and TRBJ2-1; 8 nucleotides align to TRBD1. This CDR3 has 21 residues. Germline V CDR1 and CDR2: MGHRA, YSYEKL. Losses at the gene ends were 5 bases for V and 2 bases for J; bases not matched to a gene: 23. CDR3 region: CASSYRPDRARYGVTYNEQFF. The CDR3 nucleotides read TGCGCCAGCAGCTACCGCCCGGACAGGGCCCGCTATGGAGTAACCTACAATGAGCAGTTCTTC.

This clonotype was seen at least ten times. The chain employs TRBV7-2 and TRBJ2-7, with a weak D call TRBD2 (5 bases). Germline V gene lookup returns CDR1 SGHTA and CDR2 FQGNSA. The V gene lost 5 bases and the J gene lost 0 bases, with 14 bases spanning the gap. The CDR3 has 15 amino acids. The DNA for the CDR3 is TGTGCCAGCAGCCCGCGGGCCTCGAGCTCCTACGAGCAGTACTTC. Translation: CASSPRASSSYEQYF.

As to this clonotype: A much bigger clone sits one base away, suggesting this may be a read error. The chain employs TRBV28 and TRBJ1-6; a weak D match, TRBD1 (6 bases). The CDR3 is 16 residues long. Germline CDR1 MDHEN, CDR2 SYDVKM. The CDR3 nucleotides are TGTGCCAGCAGTTTAGGGGGCCCGGTCTATAATTCACCCCTCTACTTT. This translates into CASSLGGPVYNSPLYF.

This clonotype turned up a few times. This may come from a read error, since a much larger clone is one base off. The chain employs TRBV20-1 and TRBJ2-1, with a tentative D call TRBD2 (6 bases). The CDR3 is 11 amino acids. CDR1 is DFQATT and CDR2 is SNEGSKA in the germline V gene (reference sequence). Here the CDR3 DNA reads TGCTGTGCTAAGGAGGGCTATGAGCAGTTCTTC. Protein sequence: CCAKEGYEQFF.

This clonotype was detected ten times or more. This chain links TRBV30 with TRBJ2-1; D might be TRBD2 (6 bases). The CDR3 contains 15 residues. The V and J ends lost 0 bases and 5 bases respectively, with 14 bases between them. Germline V gene sequence: CDR1 GTSNPN, CDR2 SVGIG (reference sequence). Here the CDR3 DNA reads TGTGCCTGGAGTGTAGGGGTCGGACTACACAATGAGCAGTTCTTC. It yields the protein CAWSVGVGLHNEQFF.

CDR3 amino acids: CASSPWGNLQETQYF. The CDR3, as DNA: TGCGCCAGCAGCCCTTGGGGGAACCTTCAAGAGACCCAGTACTTC. The V call is TRBV4-1, the J call TRBJ2-5; TRBD1 or TRBD2 may be the D gene (5 bases each). Trimming pared 4 bases from V and 2 bases from J, leaving 14 bases between. Germline loops: CDR1 MGHRA, CDR2 YSYEKL. This CDR3 region has 15 residues.

This clonotype showed up many times. This sequence joins TRBV11-2 and TRBJ2-7; the D is unclear. Germline CDR1 is SGHAT and CDR2 is FQNNGV. Trimming shortened V by 4 bases and J by 7 bases, and 11 bases separated the two germline ends. CDR3 length equals 12 residues. The CDR3 coding sequence is TGTGCCAGCAGCTCCGGCTTGGGGGAGCAGTACTTC. Translating it yields CASSSGLGEQYF.

Of note for this clonotype: Possible read error: a much larger clone is one base away. The chain recombines TRBV6-1 with TRBJ2-3; D is undetermined. Germline V gene sequence: CDR1 MNHNS, CDR2 SASEGT. The length of the CDR3 is 17 residues. V lost 2 bases and J lost 2, with 17 bases in between. CDR3 residues: CASSERDTSPHTDTQYF. Here the CDR3 DNA reads TGTGCCAGCAGTGAAAGAGATACTTCACCCCACACAGATACGCAGTATTTT.

J is TRBJ2-7 and V is TRBV28; D is unresolved. This CDR3 contains 14 residues. CDR1 is MDHEN and CDR2 is SYDVKM in the germline V gene. Trimming pared 6 bases from V and 2 bases from J, leaving 14 bases between. CDR3 in amino acids: CASSFRPNPYEQYF. CDR3 bases: TGTGCCAGCAGCTTCCGCCCAAACCCCTACGAGCAGTACTTC.

This clonotype occurred many times. V and J are TRBV11-2 and TRBJ2-1; D unclear. Deletions cut 1 base from V and 10 bases from J, with 5 bases between. The germline gives CDR1 SGHAT, CDR2 FQNNGV. CDR3 length: 11 amino acids. This CDR3 reads CASSLGSEQFF. The DNA for the CDR3 is TGTGCCAGCAGCTTAGGCTCCGAGCAGTTCTTC.

A word on this clonotype: A read error may be the cause here, since a much bigger clone is one base away. The conserved final phenylalanine or tryptophan is absent from the CDR3, which likely points to a read error. The chain combines TRBV12-3 or TRBV12-4 with TRBJ2-5; TRBD1 matches 8 bases. With 6 bases clipped from V and 3 bases from J, the junction kept 6 bases outside the gene matches. This CDR3 is 14 amino acids long. The CDR3 reads CASRLDRGKETQYL. CDR3 bases: TGTGCCAGCAGACTTGACAGGGGAAAAGAGACCCAGTACTTA.

Ten or more counts support this clonotype. The V call is TRBV10-3, the J call TRBJ2-7; 7 bases match TRBD2. The CDR3 consists of 16 residues. Germline V gives CDR1 ENHRY, CDR2 SYGVKD. The ends lost 6 bases at V and 5 bases at J; junction bases unmatched: 16. The CDR3 DNA follows: TGTGCCATCAGGGACACGGAAGGGAGGGCCCGGGACGAGCAGTACTTC. Translated, it gives CAIRDTEGRARDEQYF.

This clonotype was picked up one time. A much larger clonotype is one base distant, so this may be a read error. The chain combines TRBV15 with TRBJ2-3, with no clear D. CDR3 length: 13 residues. Germline V CDR1 and CDR2: LNHNV, YYDKDF (reference sequence). Trimming removed 6 bases from V and 4 bases from J, with 11 bases in between. CDR3 nucleotides: TGTGCCACCAGGGAAAATCACGCAGATACGCAGTATTTT. It specifies CATRENHADTQYF.